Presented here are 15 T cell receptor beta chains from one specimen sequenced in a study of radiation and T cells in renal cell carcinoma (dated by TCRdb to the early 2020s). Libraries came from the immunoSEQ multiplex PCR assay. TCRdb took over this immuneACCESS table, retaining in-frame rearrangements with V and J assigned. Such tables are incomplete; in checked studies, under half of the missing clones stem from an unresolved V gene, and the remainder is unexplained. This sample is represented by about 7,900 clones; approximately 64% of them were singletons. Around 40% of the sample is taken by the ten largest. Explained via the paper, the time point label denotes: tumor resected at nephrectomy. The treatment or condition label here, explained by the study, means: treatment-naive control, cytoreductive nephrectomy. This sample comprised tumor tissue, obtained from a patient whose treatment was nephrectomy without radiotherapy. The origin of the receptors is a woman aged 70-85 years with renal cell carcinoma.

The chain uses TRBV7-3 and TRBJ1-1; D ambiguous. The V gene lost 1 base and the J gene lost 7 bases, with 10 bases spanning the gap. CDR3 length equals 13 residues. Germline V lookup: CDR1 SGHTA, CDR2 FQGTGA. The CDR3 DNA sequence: TGTGCCAGCAGCTTAATCCCGGGGAATGAAGCTTTCTTT. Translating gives CASSLIPGNEAFF.

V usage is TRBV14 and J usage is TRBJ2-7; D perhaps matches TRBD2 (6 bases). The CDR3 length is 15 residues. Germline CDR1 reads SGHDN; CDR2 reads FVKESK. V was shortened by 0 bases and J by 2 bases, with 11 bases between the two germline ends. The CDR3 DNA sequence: TGTGCCAGCAGCCAAGAGGAGGGGCTCCCCTACGAGCAGTACTTC. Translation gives CASSQEEGLPYEQYF.

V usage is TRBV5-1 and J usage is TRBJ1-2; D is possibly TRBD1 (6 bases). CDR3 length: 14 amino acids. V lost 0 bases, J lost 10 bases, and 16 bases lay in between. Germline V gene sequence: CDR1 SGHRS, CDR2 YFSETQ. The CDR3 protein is CASSLEQGGTVYTF. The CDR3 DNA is TGCGCCAGCAGCTTGGAACAGGGTGGGACTGTCTACACCTTC.

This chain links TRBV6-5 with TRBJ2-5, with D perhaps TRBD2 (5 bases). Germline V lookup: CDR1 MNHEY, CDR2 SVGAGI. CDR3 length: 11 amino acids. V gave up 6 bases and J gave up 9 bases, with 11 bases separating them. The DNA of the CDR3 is TGTGCCAGCAGCACCCGGGGTGCCCAGTACTTC. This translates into CASSTRGAQYF.

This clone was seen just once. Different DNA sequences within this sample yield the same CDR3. In nucleotides, the CDR3 is TGTGCCAGCAGCTTGAGGGGGTCGGACTATGGCTACACCTTC. This translates into CASSLRGSDYGYTF. The chain employs TRBV5-8 and TRBJ1-2; a weak D match, TRBD1 (6 bases). Trimming removed 1 base at V and 3 bases at J, with 10 bases between. Germline V lookup: CDR1 SGHTS, CDR2 YDEGEE. CDR3 length: 14 residues.

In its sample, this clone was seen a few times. The CDR3 bases are TGTGCCAGCCGAAGGGGGCCTAACTATGGCTACACCTTC. Translated, it gives CASRRGPNYGYTF. The chain combines TRBV2 with TRBJ1-2; 7 positions agree with TRBD1. Germline assignment: CDR1 SNHLY and CDR2 FYNNEI. CDR3 length: 13 residues. J gave up 0 bases and V 8 bases, and 3 bases lay outside the gene matches.

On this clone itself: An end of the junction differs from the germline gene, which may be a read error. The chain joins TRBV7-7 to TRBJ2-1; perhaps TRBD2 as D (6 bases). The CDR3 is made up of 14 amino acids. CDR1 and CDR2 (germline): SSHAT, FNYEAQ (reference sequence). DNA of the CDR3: TGTGCTAGCAGCTTAGCGTGGGGGGACAATGAGCAGTTCTTC. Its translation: CASSLAWGDNEQFF.

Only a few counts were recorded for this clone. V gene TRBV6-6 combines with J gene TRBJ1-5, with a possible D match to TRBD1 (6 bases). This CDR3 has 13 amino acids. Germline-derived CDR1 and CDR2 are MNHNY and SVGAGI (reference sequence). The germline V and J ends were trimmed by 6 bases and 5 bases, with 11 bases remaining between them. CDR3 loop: CASSRTAYQPQHF. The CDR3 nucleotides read TGTGCCAGCAGCAGGACAGCCTATCAGCCCCAGCATTTT.

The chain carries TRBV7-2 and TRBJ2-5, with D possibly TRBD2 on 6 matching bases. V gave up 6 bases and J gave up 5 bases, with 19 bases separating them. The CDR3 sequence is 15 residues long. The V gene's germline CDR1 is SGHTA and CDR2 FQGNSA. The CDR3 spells CASSSDSRAGETQYF. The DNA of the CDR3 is TGTGCCAGCAGTTCTGACTCGCGGGCGGGGGAGACCCAGTACTTC.

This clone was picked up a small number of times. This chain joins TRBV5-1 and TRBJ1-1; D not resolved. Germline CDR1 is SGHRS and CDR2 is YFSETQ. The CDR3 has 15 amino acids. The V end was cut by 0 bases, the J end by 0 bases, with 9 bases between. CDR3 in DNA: TGCGCCAGCAGCTTGGACCCAGGCATGAACACTGAAGCTTTCTTT. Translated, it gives CASSLDPGMNTEAFF.

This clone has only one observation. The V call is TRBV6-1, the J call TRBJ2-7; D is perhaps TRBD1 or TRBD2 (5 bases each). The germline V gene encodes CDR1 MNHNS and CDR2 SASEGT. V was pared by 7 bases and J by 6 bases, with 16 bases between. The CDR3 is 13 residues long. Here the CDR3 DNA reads TGTGCCAGCATGCGGGTCGGGGCGGCCGAGCAGTACTTC. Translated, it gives CASMRVGAAEQYF.

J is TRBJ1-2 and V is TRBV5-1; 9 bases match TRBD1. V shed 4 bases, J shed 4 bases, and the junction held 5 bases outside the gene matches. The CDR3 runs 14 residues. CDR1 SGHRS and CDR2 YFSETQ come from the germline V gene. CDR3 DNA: TGCGCCAGCAGCCCGGGACAGGGTGGCTATGGCTACACCTTC. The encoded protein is CASSPGQGGYGYTF.

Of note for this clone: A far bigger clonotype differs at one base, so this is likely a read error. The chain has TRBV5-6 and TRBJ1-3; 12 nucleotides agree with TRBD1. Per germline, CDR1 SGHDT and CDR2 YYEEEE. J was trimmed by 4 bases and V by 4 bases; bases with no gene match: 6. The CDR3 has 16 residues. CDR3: CASSPGTGGFGNTIYF. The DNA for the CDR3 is TGTGCCAGCAGCCCGGGGACAGGGGGCTTCGGAAACACCATATATTTT.

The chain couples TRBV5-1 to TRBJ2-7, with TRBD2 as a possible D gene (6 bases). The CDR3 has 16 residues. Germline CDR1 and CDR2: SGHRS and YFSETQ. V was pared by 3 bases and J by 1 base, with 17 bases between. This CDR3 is CASSSSVGGRSYEQYF. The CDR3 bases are TGCGCCAGCAGCTCATCTGTCGGGGGACGGTCCTACGAGCAGTACTTC.

The CDR3 nucleotides are TGTGCCAGTAGTACCTCCTCCTGGCGGGGGAACACCGGGGAGCTGTTTTTT. As protein: CASSTSSWRGNTGELFF. The chain uses TRBV19 and TRBJ2-2; D may be TRBD2 (6 bases). Deletions cut 4 bases from V and 1 base from J, with 16 bases between. The CDR3 spans 17 residues. Germline lookup yields CDR1 LNHDA and CDR2 SQIVND (reference sequence). Variable domain in full (rest from reference TRBV19 and TRBJ2-2): DGGITQSPKYLFRKEGQNVTLSCEQNLNHDAMYWYRQDPGQGLRLIYYSQIVNDFQKGDIAEGYSVSREKKESFPLTVTSAQKNPTAFYLCASSTSSWRGNTGELFFGEGSRLTVL.